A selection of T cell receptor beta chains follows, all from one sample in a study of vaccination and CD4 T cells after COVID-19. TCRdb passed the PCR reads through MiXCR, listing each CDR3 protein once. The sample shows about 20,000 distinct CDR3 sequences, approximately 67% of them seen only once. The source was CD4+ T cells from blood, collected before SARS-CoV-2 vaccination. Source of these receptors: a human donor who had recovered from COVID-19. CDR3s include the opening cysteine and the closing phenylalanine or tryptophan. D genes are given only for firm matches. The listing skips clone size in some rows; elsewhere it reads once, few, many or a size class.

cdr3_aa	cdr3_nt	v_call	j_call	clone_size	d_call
CASSLDYGYTF	TGTGCCAGCAGCTTAGACTATGGCTACACCTTC	TRBV11-2	TRBJ1-2	NA	NA
CASTIDRNTEAFF	TGTGCCAGCACCATTGACAGGAACACTGAAGCTTTCTTT	TRBV2	TRBJ1-1	few	NA
CASSLLGSGGDTQYF	TGTGCCAGCAGCTTACTCGGTAGCGGGGGTGATACGCAGTATTTT	TRBV7-2	TRBJ2-3	NA	TRBD2
CSAHGGLGYNEQFF	TGCAGTGCTCACGGGGGTCTAGGGTACAATGAGCAGTTCTTC	TRBV20-1	TRBJ2-1	once	NA
CSATPGTSRYTDTQYF	TGCAGTGCTACCCCTGGGACTAGCCGATACACAGATACGCAGTATTTT	TRBV20-1	TRBJ2-3	NA	TRBD2
CAWSYVEQPQHF	TGTGCCTGGAGTTATGTAGAACAGCCCCAGCATTTT	TRBV30	TRBJ1-5	NA	NA
CASSLQGWGYTF	TGTGCCAGCAGTTTACAGGGTTGGGGCTACACCTTC	TRBV28	TRBJ1-2	NA	NA
CASSPRTRGEETQYF	TGTGCCAGCAGCCCAAGGACAAGGGGGGAAGAGACCCAGTACTTC	TRBV5-4	TRBJ2-5	NA	NA
CAISAARTTDVPTYEAFF	TGTGCCATCAGTGCAGCCCGAACCACGGACGTTCCCACATATGAAGCTTTCTTT	TRBV10-3	TRBJ1-1	NA	NA
CASSIGALAANEQFF	TGTGCCAGTAGTATTGGCGCTCTAGCGGCCAATGAGCAGTTCTTC	TRBV19	TRBJ2-1	NA	TRBD2
CAGDRGFFGYTF	TGTGCCGGGGACAGGGGGTTTTTTGGCTACACCTTC	TRBV2	TRBJ1-2	once	TRBD1
CSVRLATKSTDTQYF	TGCAGCGTTAGACTAGCGACTAAGAGCACAGATACGCAGTATTTT	TRBV29-1	TRBJ2-3	NA	TRBD2
CSAVMVNQAGKPQHF	TGCAGTGCTGTGATGGTGAATCAAGCGGGGAAGCCCCAGCATTTT	TRBV20-1	TRBJ1-5	NA	NA
CASFGEGQRQHF	TGTGCCAGCTTCGGGGAGGGACAACGCCAGCATTTT	TRBV28	TRBJ1-5	NA	NA
CSARVAGRGLVEQYF	TGCAGTGCTAGAGTTGCCGGACGCGGACTCGTTGAGCAGTACTTC	TRBV20-1	TRBJ2-7	NA	NA
CASITWSSGANVLTF	TGTGCCAGTATAACGTGGAGTTCTGGGGCCAACGTCCTGACTTTC	TRBV19	TRBJ2-6	NA	NA
CASRLAGANTGELFF	TGTGCCAGCCGCTTAGCGGGAGCAAACACCGGGGAGCTGTTTTTT	TRBV19	TRBJ2-2	NA	TRBD2
CASSSTGGFETQYF	TGTGCCAGCAGTTCTACGGGGGGGTTCGAGACCCAGTACTTC	TRBV7-2	TRBJ2-5	few	TRBD2
CASSADSQETQYF	TGTGCCAGCAGTGCCGACAGCCAAGAGACCCAGTACTTC	TRBV2	TRBJ2-5	NA	NA
CASSWGGGGNQPQHF	TGTGCCAGCAGTTGGGGCGGAGGGGGCAATCAGCCCCAGCATTTT	TRBV28	TRBJ1-5	once	NA
CASSLFVPYEQYF	TGTGCCAGCAGCTTATTCGTCCCCTACGAGCAGTACTTC	TRBV7-2	TRBJ2-7	NA	NA
CASSLVLRSFGYTF	TGTGCCAGCAGTTTAGTGTTGAGAAGTTTTGGCTACACCTTC	TRBV28	TRBJ1-2	NA	NA
CASTQEGRQPQHF	TGTGCCAGCACCCAGGAGGGGCGTCAGCCCCAGCATTTT	TRBV2	TRBJ1-5	NA	NA
CASSYPLSGNIQYF	TGTGCCAGCAGTTACCCACTTTCGGGAAACATTCAGTACTTC	TRBV6-2/TRBV6-3	TRBJ2-4	NA	NA
CASSPDRGVSQPQHF	TGTGCCAGCAGCCCCGACAGGGGTGTAAGTCAGCCCCAGCATTTT	TRBV28	TRBJ1-5	NA	TRBD1
CSAKYWGPDTQYF	TGCAGTGCTAAGTACTGGGGGCCAGATACGCAGTATTTT	TRBV20-1	TRBJ2-3	NA	NA
CASSWGVLSTEAFF	TGTGCCAGCAGTTGGGGGGTTCTATCCACTGAAGCTTTCTTT	TRBV27	TRBJ1-1	NA	NA
CASSSRGGTAKNIQYF	TGTGCCAGCAGTTCTCGGGGGGGGACAGCCAAAAACATTCAGTACTTC	TRBV6-2/TRBV6-3	TRBJ2-4	NA	TRBD2
CSARVPLAGTYEQYF	TGCAGTGCTAGAGTCCCTCTCGCCGGGACCTACGAGCAGTACTTC	TRBV20-1	TRBJ2-7	few	NA
CASSQGTLQETQYF	TGTGCCAGCAGCCAGGGAACCCTTCAAGAGACCCAGTACTTC	TRBV11-2	TRBJ2-5	NA	NA
CSARPLSGSTVYEQYF	TGCAGTGCTAGACCCCTTAGCGGGAGTACCGTATACGAGCAGTACTTC	TRBV20-1	TRBJ2-7	NA	TRBD2
CASSFYGLPNTEAFF	TGTGCCAGCAGCTTCTATGGGTTGCCGAACACTGAAGCTTTCTTT	TRBV7-2	TRBJ1-1	NA	NA
CASSGANEQYF	TGTGCCAGCAGTGGTGCGAACGAGCAGTACTTC	TRBV25-1	TRBJ2-7	NA	NA